The 24 T cell receptor beta chains below come from one sample, sequenced in a study of blood T cell repertoires in COVID-19. Clones were sequenced by immunoSEQ multiplex PCR, and TCRdb holds only the in-frame ones, with some missing. The sample holds about 180,000 clones, roughly 86% seen once. The sequenced sample consisted of PBMCs or T cells enriched from blood (not recorded which). The source of these receptors is a woman in her twenties or thirties who had recovered from COVID-19.

This clone came up once. CDR3 amino acids: CASSVTSGSRETQYF. CDR3 sequence (DNA): TGTGCCAGCAGTGTGACTAGCGGGAGTAGAGAGACCCAGTACTTC. V is TRBV2 and J is TRBJ2-5; 12 bases align to TRBD2. The CDR3 extends over 15 amino acids. The J segment lost 4 bases and the V segment lost 4 bases, leaving 4 bases of the junction unmatched. Per germline, CDR1 SNHLY and CDR2 FYNNEI.

The chain couples TRBV5-4 to TRBJ2-5; TRBD2 matches 7 bases. Losses at the gene ends were 2 bases for V and 1 base for J; bases not matched to a gene: 2. This CDR3 comprises 14 residues. The germline V gene encodes CDR1 SGHNT and CDR2 YYREEE (reference sequence). The CDR3 spells CASSFASGQETQYF. The CDR3 nucleotides are TGTGCCAGCAGCTTCGCTAGCGGCCAAGAGACCCAGTACTTC.

The gene calls are TRBV28 and TRBJ1-2; 9 bases map to TRBD1. V dropped 4 bases and J dropped 6; count of bases not matched to a gene: 21. The CDR3 runs 19 residues. Germline values: CDR1 MDHEN, CDR2 SYDVKM. In DNA, the CDR3 is TGTGCCAGCAGTTACTCCCCGTACGGACAGGGGAGCGTTGATAATGGCTACACCTTC. Translated: CASSYSPYGQGSVDNGYTF.

This sequence joins TRBV25-1 and TRBJ2-7; TRBD2 is a possible D gene (6 bases). The V end was cut by 6 bases, the J end by 5 bases, with 20 bases between. This CDR3 has 15 amino acids. Per the germline V gene, CDR1 is MGHDK and CDR2 is SYGVNS. The CDR3 bases are TGTGCCAGCAGCGGAAACCGGGACTCGGGCCACGAGCAGTACTTC. Protein product: CASSGNRDSGHEQYF.

The V and J genes are TRBV5-5 and TRBJ2-5; a possible D gene is TRBD1 (5 bases). V shed 1 base and J shed 1 base, with 8 bases lying between them. Per the germline V gene, CDR1 is SGHKS and CDR2 is YYEKEE (reference sequence). CDR3 length: 14 amino acids. CDR3 sequence (DNA): TGTGCCAGCAGCTTGTATGACAGCCAAGAGACCCAGTACTTC. Amino acids: CASSLYDSQETQYF.

This rearrangement joins TRBV5-1 to TRBJ2-7; D might be TRBD1 (6 bases). Germline V gene lookup returns CDR1 SGHRS and CDR2 YFSETQ. V was trimmed by 0 bases and J by 3 bases, leaving 10 bases between them. The CDR3 is made up of 14 amino acids. The CDR3, as DNA: TGCGCCAGCAGCTTGGAGGGGGTACACTACGAGCAGTACTTC. It is translated as CASSLEGVHYEQYF.

This sequence joins TRBV7-2 and TRBJ1-4; 9 bases map to TRBD1. The V gene end was trimmed by 4 bases and the J gene end by 7 bases; junction bases not matched to a gene: 7. Germline loops: CDR1 SGHTA, CDR2 FQGNSA. The CDR3 length is 15 residues. The chain's CDR3 is CASSWSRQGGEKLFF. The DNA of the CDR3 is TGTGCCAGCAGCTGGTCCAGACAGGGGGGTGAAAAACTGTTTTTT.

The chain has TRBV5-1 and TRBJ2-1; possible D gene TRBD2, 6 bases. V lost 3 bases and J 8 bases, leaving 18 bases between the germline ends. The length of the CDR3 is 15 residues. The germline gives CDR1 SGHRS, CDR2 YFSETQ. The CDR3 here is CASSSTSQIADEQFF. Here the CDR3 DNA reads TGCGCCAGCAGCTCTACGTCCCAGATAGCGGATGAGCAGTTCTTC.

The CDR3 DNA follows: TGTGCCAGCAGTTACGGGGGGACTTATGGCTACACCTTC. It translates to CASSYGGTYGYTF. The gene calls are TRBV6-5 and TRBJ1-2; possibly TRBD1 for D (5 bases). The germline V and J ends were trimmed by 2 bases and 5 bases, with 9 bases remaining between them. The CDR3 has 13 residues. Germline V gives CDR1 MNHEY, CDR2 SVGAGI.

As to this clone: One junction end does not reproduce the germline sequence, and a read error may be involved. The chain employs TRBV5-1 and TRBJ2-3; 8 nucleotides agree with TRBD2. The CDR3 has 12 amino acids. Germline lookup yields CDR1 SGHRS and CDR2 YFSETQ. As DNA, the CDR3 is TGCGCCAGCAGCCTCCTAGCGGGTAGGGTCCATTTT. This gives the protein CASSLLAGRVHF. The full variable domain, with the rest looked up from reference TRBV5-1 and TRBJ2-3, is KAGVTQTPRYLIKTRGQQVTLSCSPISGHRSVSWYQQTPGQGLQFLFEYFSETQRNKGNFPGRFSGRQFSNSRSEMNVSTLELGDSALYLCASSLLAGRVHFGPGTRLTVL.

The V call is TRBV6-2 or TRBV6-3, the J call TRBJ2-7; 9 bases are shared with TRBD2. There are 15 residues in the CDR3. Germline V lookup: CDR1 MNHEY, CDR2 SVGEGT. V trimming: 3 bases; J trimming: 5 bases; junction bases outside the gene matches: 8. CDR3 in DNA: TGTGCCAGCAGTTATGGTAGCGGGAGTTCCCACGAGCAGTACTTC. Translated: CASSYGSGSSHEQYF.

The chain links TRBV24-1 to TRBJ2-3, with 7 bases fitting TRBD2. J gave up 3 bases and V 8 bases, and 4 bases lay outside the gene matches. The CDR3 has 13 amino acids. From germline, CDR1 is KGHDR and CDR2 SFDVKD. The CDR3 reads CATKASGTDTQYF. The CDR3 DNA reads as TGTGCCACCAAAGCTAGCGGAACAGATACGCAGTATTTT.

The chain has TRBV27 and TRBJ1-1, with 7 positions matching TRBD1. The length of the CDR3 is 15 residues. The V segment lost 4 bases and the J segment 1 base; nucleotides outside the gene matches: 6. Germline assignment: CDR1 MNHEY and CDR2 SMNVEV (reference sequence). The CDR3 loop is CASSSTGTANTEAFF. In DNA, the CDR3 is TGTGCCAGCAGTTCCACCGGGACAGCGAACACTGAAGCTTTCTTT.

This chain joins TRBV4-2 and TRBJ2-1; D uncertain. With 1 base removed from V and 5 bases from J, the gap between germline ends came to 15 bases. The CDR3 covers 16 residues. Looked up from germline, CDR1 is LGHNA and CDR2 is YNFKEQ. CDR3 DNA sequence: TGTGCCAGCAGCCAAGCGTTGGAGATGTGGGACAATGAGCAGTTCTTC. It yields the protein CASSQALEMWDNEQFF.

This chain joins TRBV19 and TRBJ1-4; D is uncertain. Trimming took 8 bases from V and 8 from J, leaving 18 bases between them. In germline, CDR1 is LNHDA, CDR2 SQIVND (reference sequence). This CDR3 comprises 14 residues. In DNA, the CDR3 is TGTGCCAGTCAGTGGCTCGGGGAGGAAGAAAAACTGTTTTTT. Translated: CASQWLGEEEKLFF.

The chain recombines TRBV10-1 with TRBJ1-2; 8 nucleotides match TRBD1. CDR1 is WNHNN, CDR2 SYGVQD, per germline (reference sequence). Trimming removed 7 bases from V and 3 bases from J; junction bases left unmatched: 4. The CDR3 runs to 13 residues. The CDR3 spells CASTLTGDYGYTF. The CDR3 nucleotides are TGCGCCAGCACCTTGACAGGGGACTATGGCTACACCTTC.

This sequence joins TRBV12-5 and TRBJ2-7; TRBD2 aligns across 8 bases. The CDR3 length is 18 residues. Germline V lookup: CDR1 LGHNT, CDR2 FRNRAP. Trimming took 0 bases from V and 2 from J; bases not matched to a gene: 12. CDR3 in amino acids: CASGLVGERELTTYEQYF. The CDR3 DNA follows: TGTGCTAGTGGTTTGGTAGGGGAGCGGGAGCTAACAACCTACGAGCAGTACTTC.

The chain recombines TRBV19 with TRBJ1-5; tentative D call: TRBD1 (6 bases). The CDR3 runs to 15 residues. Per the germline V gene, CDR1 is LNHDA and CDR2 is SQIVND (reference sequence). Trimming took off 8 bases at V and 1 base at J, with 15 bases between the two ends. The CDR3 sequence: CASQNQGPSNQPQHF. Written as DNA, the CDR3 is TGTGCCAGTCAAAACCAGGGGCCGAGCAATCAGCCCCAGCATTTT. The whole variable domain, filled in from reference TRBV19 and TRBJ1-5, reads DGGITQSPKYLFRKEGQNVTLSCEQNLNHDAMYWYRQDPGQGLRLIYYSQIVNDFQKGDIAEGYSVSREKKESFPLTVTSAQKNPTAFYLCASQNQGPSNQPQHFGDGTRLSIL.

V gene TRBV11-2 combines with J gene TRBJ1-5; maybe TRBD1 (5 bases). V gave up 1 base and J gave up 6 bases, with 7 bases separating them. Per germline, CDR1 SGHAT and CDR2 FQNNGV. The CDR3 is 13 residues long. The CDR3 here is CASSLGGGQPQHF. In DNA, the CDR3 is TGTGCCAGCAGCTTAGGGGGGGGTCAGCCCCAGCATTTT.

The chain combines TRBV7-8 with TRBJ2-1; 9 nucleotides align to TRBD1. J was trimmed by 3 bases and V by 4 bases; bases with no gene match: 4. Looked up from germline, CDR1 is SGHVS and CDR2 is FQNEAQ. There are 15 residues in the CDR3. The CDR3 reads CASSSRDRDYNEQFF. In DNA form, the CDR3 reads TGTGCCAGCAGCTCCCGGGACAGGGACTACAATGAGCAGTTCTTC.

The gene calls are TRBV7-9 and TRBJ2-7, with TRBD1 matching 7 bases. The CDR3 has 14 amino acids. Germline CDR1 reads SEHNR; CDR2 reads FQNEAQ (reference sequence). The trim removed 5 bases at V and 5 bases at J, leaving 9 bases unmatched. As DNA, the CDR3 is TGTGCCAGCAGCCAACAGGGGTTAGTGGACGAGCAGTACTTC. Translating gives CASSQQGLVDEQYF.

This chain joins TRBV29-1 and TRBJ1-1; 8 bases match TRBD1. The CDR3 runs to 13 residues. J lost 2 bases, V lost 5 bases, and 4 bases had no gene match. CDR1 is SQVTM, CDR2 ANQGSEA, per germline. The chain's CDR3 is CSVRGQGNTEAFF. In DNA, the CDR3 is TGCAGCGTTCGCGGACAGGGAAACACTGAAGCTTTCTTT.

The chain combines TRBV19 with TRBJ2-2, with no clear D. Trimming shortened V by 7 bases and J by 7 bases, and 13 bases separated the two germline ends. The CDR3 totals 13 residues. The germline gives CDR1 LNHDA, CDR2 SQIVND (reference sequence). The CDR3 nucleotides are TGTGCCAGTATCGGCCGAAGACTCGGGGAGCTGTTTTTT. Residues: CASIGRRLGELFF. Drawing the rest from reference TRBV19 and TRBJ2-2, the complete variable domain is DGGITQSPKYLFRKEGQNVTLSCEQNLNHDAMYWYRQDPGQGLRLIYYSQIVNDFQKGDIAEGYSVSREKKESFPLTVTSAQKNPTAFYLCASIGRRLGELFFGEGSRLTVL.

This sequence joins TRBV18 and TRBJ1-2; TRBD1 might be the D (6 bases). V was pared by 5 bases and J by 4 bases, with 20 bases between. The CDR3 length is 16 residues. Looked up from germline, CDR1 is KGHSH and CDR2 is LQKENI. CDR3 sequence: CASSTTMTGSSYGYTF. The CDR3 bases are TGTGCCAGCTCAACGACGATGACAGGTAGTAGCTATGGCTACACCTTC.